Sequencing of this T cell receptor (beta chain) was carried out in a study of early T cells in non-severe SARS-CoV-2 infection. Findings and caveats of the study: Matching against VDJdb likely underestimated virus-specific expansions, favoring anti-spike CD8.

This clonotype has ten or more counts. The antigen is undetermined. Separate cDNA molecules each had unique molecular identifiers attached to them. Via MiXCR, TCRdb re-called the 5' RACE reads, giving one row per CDR3 protein. Altogether about 45,000 distinct CDR3 sequences are present, around a tenth being singletons, with the ten largest covering roughly a fifth. Germline assignment: CDR1 MDHEN and CDR2 SYDVKM. V was cut by 6 bases and J by 5 bases, with 14 bases left in between. The length of the CDR3 is 14 residues. V gene TRBV28 combines with J gene TRBJ2-1; possibly TRBD2 for D (6 bases). Sequencing was carried out using whole blood. This clonotype was obtained from an adult who was a healthcare worker with PCR-confirmed SARS-CoV-2 infection or an uninfected control (not recorded which). The CDR3 DNA reads as TGTGCCAGCAGGGAACTAGCAGGCCACAATGAGCAGTTCTTC. Amino acid sequence: CASRELAGHNEQFF.